This T cell receptor beta chain was sequenced in a study of cytomegalovirus exposure and HLA in healthy donors. Study-wide results and limits: Relative to equally common others, HLA-associated TCR beta chains showed greater clonal expansion in a later analysis. In a later analysis, most CMV-associated TCR beta chains appeared HLA-restricted.

The primer mix had 60 Vbeta and 13 Jbeta primers. Per the original methods: In a later analysis, some 80 million unique TCR beta chains included roughly 11 million shared by two or more donors. Method: immunoSEQ multiplex PCR; TCRdb's copy keeps in-frame clones and lacks some. That table furnishes V, J and clone size, whereas the DNA furnished D and trimming. The sample yields roughly 140,000 clones, approximately 82% seen once. The CDR3 totals 14 residues. V shed 3 bases and J 6 bases; nucleotides not matched to a gene: 4. Germline V gene sequence: CDR1 PRHDT, CDR2 FYEKMQ (reference sequence). Note on this clone: The antigen is undetermined.

The TCR sequence derives from a woman aged 45 to 65 in good health and CMV-seropositive. Sequencing input: PBMCs. The rearrangement links TRBV13 to TRBJ2-1; 8 bases align to TRBD2. CDR3 nucleotide sequence: TGTGCCAGCAGCTTCTTACGGGGGGGCAATGAGCAGTTCTTC. Translation: CASSFLRGGNEQFF.